One sample yielded the 7 T cell receptor beta chains listed below, sequenced in a study of a mutant IDH1 vaccine in newly diagnosed glioma. Time point denoted: week 35, safety follow-up. A single vaccine dose contained 300 ug of mutant IDH1 20-mer peptide, and topical imiquimod was used with it. Here immunoSEQ multiplex PCR was the method, and the copy in TCRdb shows in-frame clones only, minus some. The profile covers about 54,000 clones, with 80% to 85% appearing a single time and over 4% taken by the ten largest. Antigens of these TCRs are unknown. The source material was PBMCs, sampled from a glioma patient whose treatment included an IDH1 peptide vaccine. These receptor sequences come from a woman under 30 with glioma.

This clone has a handful of counts. V is TRBV18 and J is TRBJ1-5, with 7 bases lining up with TRBD1. V was clipped by 1 base and J by 6 bases; unmatched bases: 12. This CDR3 has 17 amino acids. Germline V lookup: CDR1 KGHSH, CDR2 LQKENI. CDR3 DNA: TGTGCCAGCTCACCACAGGAAGGGGGCCTCTTGGGTCAGCCCCAGCATTTT. Its protein product is CASSPQEGGLLGQPQHF.

This chain uses TRBV7-2 with TRBJ2-1; 7 positions match TRBD1. Trimming cost V 2 bases and J 7 bases; bases outside gene matches: 17. The CDR3 length is 18 residues. Germline V gives CDR1 SGHTA, CDR2 FQGNSA. The CDR3 protein is CASSLRRRQGKTGNEQFF. The CDR3 DNA is TGTGCCAGCAGCTTACGCCGACGACAGGGTAAAACGGGTAATGAGCAGTTCTTC. The full variable domain, its missing parts supplied by reference TRBV7-2 and TRBJ2-1, is GAGVSQSPSNKVTEKGKDVELRCDPISGHTALYWYRQSLGQGLEFLIYFQGNSAPDKSGLPSDRFSAERTGGSVSTLTIQRTQQEDSAVYLCASSLRRRQGKTGNEQFFGPGTRLTVL.

To note about this clone: Other DNA sequences in this sample translate to the same CDR3. The J gene is TRBJ2-5, the V gene TRBV5-1, with D unclear. With 5 bases removed from V and 2 bases from J, the gap between germline ends came to 4 bases. Germline V gene data show CDR1 as SGHRS and CDR2 as YFSETQ. The CDR3 runs to 11 residues. For the CDR3, the DNA is TGCGCCAGCAGTCTACAAGAGACCCAGTACTTC. Protein: CASSLQETQYF.

The chain recombines TRBV4-1 with TRBJ2-7, with 8 bases aligning to TRBD2. CDR1 and CDR2 from the germline V gene are MGHRA and YSYEKL. This CDR3 is 14 amino acids long. CDR3 amino acids: CATTGGAPLYEQYF. The CDR3, as DNA: TGCGCTACGACCGGGGGGGCACCCCTGTACGAGCAGTACTTC.

This chain joins TRBV14 and TRBJ2-7; D call uncertain. The V end lost 2 bases, the J end lost 2 bases, and 4 bases lay between the germline ends. This CDR3 contains 12 residues. Germline values: CDR1 SGHDN, CDR2 FVKESK. This CDR3 is CASSQNPYEQYF. The DNA of the CDR3 is TGTGCCAGCAGCCAAAACCCCTACGAGCAGTACTTC.

The chain combines TRBV6-1 with TRBJ2-3, with D hard to call. The V gene lost 1 base and the J gene lost 6 bases, with 14 bases spanning the gap. The CDR3 is made up of 15 amino acids. Germline lookup yields CDR1 MNHNS and CDR2 SASEGT. The CDR3 spells CASSEGRPRPDTQYF. CDR3 nucleotide sequence: TGTGCCAGCAGTGAAGGTCGCCCCCGGCCGGATACGCAGTATTTT.

The chain employs TRBV4-1 and TRBJ1-5, with unresolved D. This CDR3 region has 14 residues. With 1 base removed from V and 0 bases from J, the gap between germline ends came to 4 bases. The germline V gene encodes CDR1 MGHRA and CDR2 YSYEKL. CDR3 protein: CASSQGNSNQPQHF. The CDR3, as DNA: TGCGCCAGCAGCCAAGGAAATAGCAATCAGCCCCAGCATTTT.